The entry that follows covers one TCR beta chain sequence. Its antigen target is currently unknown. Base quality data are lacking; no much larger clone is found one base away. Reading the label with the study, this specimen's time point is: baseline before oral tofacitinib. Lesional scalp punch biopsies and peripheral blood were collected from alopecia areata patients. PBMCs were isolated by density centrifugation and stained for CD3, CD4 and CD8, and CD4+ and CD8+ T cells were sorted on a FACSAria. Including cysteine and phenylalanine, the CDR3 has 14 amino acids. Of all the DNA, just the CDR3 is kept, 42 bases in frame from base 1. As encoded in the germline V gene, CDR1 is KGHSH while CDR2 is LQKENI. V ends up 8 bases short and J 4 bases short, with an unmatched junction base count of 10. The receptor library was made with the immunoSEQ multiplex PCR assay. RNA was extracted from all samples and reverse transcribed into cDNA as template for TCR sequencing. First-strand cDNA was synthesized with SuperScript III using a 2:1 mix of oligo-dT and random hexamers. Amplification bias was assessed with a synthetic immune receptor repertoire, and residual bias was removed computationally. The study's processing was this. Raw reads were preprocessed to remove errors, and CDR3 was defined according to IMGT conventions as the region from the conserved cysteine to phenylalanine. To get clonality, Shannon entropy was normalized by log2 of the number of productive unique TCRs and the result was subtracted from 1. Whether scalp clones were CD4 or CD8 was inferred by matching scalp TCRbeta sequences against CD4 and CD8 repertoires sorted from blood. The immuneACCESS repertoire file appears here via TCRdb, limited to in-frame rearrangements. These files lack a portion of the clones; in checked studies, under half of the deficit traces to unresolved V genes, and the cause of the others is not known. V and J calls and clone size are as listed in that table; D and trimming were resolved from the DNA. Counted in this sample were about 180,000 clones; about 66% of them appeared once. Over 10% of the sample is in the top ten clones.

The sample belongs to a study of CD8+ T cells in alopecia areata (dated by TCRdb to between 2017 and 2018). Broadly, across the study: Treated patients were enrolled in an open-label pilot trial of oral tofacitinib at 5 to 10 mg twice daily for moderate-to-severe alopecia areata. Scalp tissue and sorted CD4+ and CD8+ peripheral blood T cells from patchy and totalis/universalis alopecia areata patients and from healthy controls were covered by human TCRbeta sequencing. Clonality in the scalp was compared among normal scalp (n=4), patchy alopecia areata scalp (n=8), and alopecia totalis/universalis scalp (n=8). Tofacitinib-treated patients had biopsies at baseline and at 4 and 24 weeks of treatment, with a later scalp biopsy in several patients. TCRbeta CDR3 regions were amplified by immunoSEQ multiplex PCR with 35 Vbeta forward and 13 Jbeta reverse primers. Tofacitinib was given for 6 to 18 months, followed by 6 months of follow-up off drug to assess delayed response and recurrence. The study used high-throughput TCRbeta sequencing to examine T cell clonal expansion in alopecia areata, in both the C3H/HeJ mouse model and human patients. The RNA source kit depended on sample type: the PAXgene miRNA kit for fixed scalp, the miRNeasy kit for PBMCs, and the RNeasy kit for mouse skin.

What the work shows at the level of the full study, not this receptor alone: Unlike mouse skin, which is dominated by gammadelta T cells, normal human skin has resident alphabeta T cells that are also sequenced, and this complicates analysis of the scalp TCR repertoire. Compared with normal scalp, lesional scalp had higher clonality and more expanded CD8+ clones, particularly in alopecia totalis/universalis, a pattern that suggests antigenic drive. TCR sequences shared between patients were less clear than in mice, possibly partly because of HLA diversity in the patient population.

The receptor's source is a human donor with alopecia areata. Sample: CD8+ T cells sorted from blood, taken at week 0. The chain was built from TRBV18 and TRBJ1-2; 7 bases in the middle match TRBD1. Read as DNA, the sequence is TGTGCCAGCGGTATCAGGGGGTACGGCTATGGCTACACCTTC. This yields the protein CASGIRGYGYGYTF.